This T cell receptor beta chain was observed in a study of graft-versus-host responses after intestinal transplantation. Sequenced by immunoSEQ multiplex PCR; TCRdb stores in-frame clones only, minus some. The table shows about 29,000 clones, with nearly 90% occurring only once. Germline V CDR1 and CDR2: SGHRS, YFSETQ. The CDR3 contains 14 residues. V lost 0 bases, J lost 8 bases, and 4 bases stayed unmatched. The receptor comes from a human patient who received an intestinal transplant, so some T cells may come from the graft donor. The specimen was PBMCs, collected around 430 days after intestinal transplantation. The chain links TRBV5-1 to TRBJ1-4, with 7 bases identical to TRBD1. The CDR3 spells CASSLGRGNEKLFF. As DNA, the CDR3 is TGCGCCAGCAGCTTGGGCAGGGGGAACGAAAAACTGTTTTTT.